The 30 T cell receptor beta chains below come from one sample, sequenced in a study of early T cells in non-severe SARS-CoV-2 infection. TCRdb independently ran MiXCR on the 5' RACE reads; one entry per CDR3 protein. The data contain over 25,000 distinct CDR3 sequences, about 6.1% of them singletons. Specimen: whole blood. The origin of the receptors is an adult who was a healthcare worker with PCR-confirmed SARS-CoV-2 infection or an uninfected control (not recorded which).

This clonotype appeared many times. The CDR3 DNA reads as TGCGCCAGCAGTGACCCGGGACAGGGGAGGGTTGAAGCTTTCTTT. Amino acids: CASSDPGQGRVEAFF. The chain joins TRBV10-2 to TRBJ1-1; 10 nucleotides line up with TRBD1. CDR3 size: 15 residues. Germline CDR1 is WSHSY and CDR2 is SAAADI. The junction had 8 bases not matched to a gene; V was cut back by 3 bases and J by 7 bases.

The chain couples TRBV29-1 to TRBJ2-2; 8 positions match TRBD1. The junction had 8 bases not matched to a gene; V was cut back by 7 bases and J by 4 bases. Germline CDR1 and CDR2: SQVTM and ANQGSEA. The CDR3 has 14 amino acids. The CDR3 DNA sequence: TGCAGCGCCACAGGGGGTATCGGCACCGGGGAGCTGTTTTTT. It translates to CSATGGIGTGELFF.

The sample holds a few counts of this clonotype. This sequence joins TRBV5-6 and TRBJ2-3, with 7 nucleotides matching TRBD2. Trimming cost V 3 bases and J 4 bases; bases outside gene matches: 11. The V gene's germline CDR1 is SGHDT and CDR2 YYEEEE. The CDR3 runs 16 residues. The CDR3 region has the DNA TGTGCCAGCAGCTCCCAAGCGGGATGGGGTCCAGATACGCAGTATTTT. It yields the protein CASSSQAGWGPDTQYF. The whole variable domain, remainder taken from reference TRBV5-6 and TRBJ2-3, is DAGVTQSPTHLIKTRGQQVTLRCSPKSGHDTVSWYQQALGQGPQFIFQYYEEEERQRGNFPDRFSGHQFPNYSSELNVNALLLGDSALYLCASSSQAGWGPDTQYFGPGTRLTVL.

In its sample, this clonotype was seen many times. The chain couples TRBV28 to TRBJ1-5; TRBD1 might be the D (6 bases). V was pared by 3 bases and J by 6 bases, with 9 bases between. The CDR3 has 13 residues. CDR1 and CDR2 from the germline V gene are MDHEN and SYDVKM. DNA of the CDR3: TGTGCCAGCAGTTTGGTAGGGGGTCAGCCCCAGCATTTT. It translates to CASSLVGGQPQHF.

J is TRBJ1-1 and V is TRBV12-3 or TRBV12-4, with D perhaps matching TRBD1 (5 bases). The CDR3 sequence is 16 residues long. V lost 0 bases, J lost 0 bases, and 11 bases lay in between. The CDR3 DNA is TGTGCCAGCAGTTTAGCCGGGACGGGTATGAACACTGAAGCTTTCTTT. This sequence encodes CASSLAGTGMNTEAFF.

This clonotype was seen at least ten times. The V gene is TRBV11-3, the J gene TRBJ2-7; D is perhaps TRBD1 (6 bases). With 5 bases removed from V and 2 bases from J, the gap between germline ends came to 13 bases. The germline gives CDR1 SGHNT, CDR2 YENEEA. The CDR3 extends over 14 amino acids. CDR3 in DNA: TGTGCCAGCAGCCTTACAGGGAAACCCTACGAGCAGTACTTC. It is translated as CASSLTGKPYEQYF.

Ten or more counts support this clonotype. This chain connects TRBV7-9 to TRBJ2-7; either TRBD1 or TRBD2 may supply D (5 bases each). Trimming removed 6 bases from V and 3 bases from J, with 12 bases in between. Per the germline V gene, CDR1 is SEHNR and CDR2 is FQNEAQ (reference sequence). This CDR3 is 13 amino acids long. This chain's CDR3 is CASRPGTGYEQYF. DNA for the CDR3: TGTGCCAGCAGGCCTGGGACGGGCTACGAGCAGTACTTC.

This clonotype was detected many times. This sequence joins TRBV19 and TRBJ1-2; TRBD1 might be the D (5 bases). The germline V and J ends were trimmed by 3 bases and 4 bases, with 12 bases remaining between them. Per germline, CDR1 LNHDA and CDR2 SQIVND (reference sequence). The CDR3 loop spans 14 amino acids. The CDR3 protein is CASSIRPGGYGYTF. The CDR3 region has the DNA TGTGCCAGTAGTATTAGGCCCGGGGGCTATGGCTACACCTTC. The whole variable domain, filled in from reference TRBV19 and TRBJ1-2, reads DGGITQSPKYLFRKEGQNVTLSCEQNLNHDAMYWYRQDPGQGLRLIYYSQIVNDFQKGDIAEGYSVSREKKESFPLTVTSAQKNPTAFYLCASSIRPGGYGYTFGSGTRLTVV.

The J gene is TRBJ2-3, the V gene TRBV5-1; D uncertain. The V end was cut by 0 bases, the J end by 5 bases, with 7 bases between. The CDR3 extends over 13 amino acids. The germline V gene encodes CDR1 SGHRS and CDR2 YFSETQ. CDR3 coding DNA: TGCGCCAGCAGCTTGGGGTCGGGAGATACGCAGTATTTT. It codes for CASSLGSGDTQYF.

Details on this clonotype: This sequence may be a read error, since a much larger clone differs from it by one base. This rearrangement joins TRBV18 to TRBJ2-7; tentatively, D is TRBD1 (5 bases). Germline CDR1 is KGHSH and CDR2 is LQKENI. V lost 7 bases and J 4 bases, leaving 11 bases between the germline ends. This CDR3 comprises 12 residues. Written as DNA, the CDR3 is TGTGCCAGCTTACCGGCAGGGTACGAGCAGTACTTC. Translating gives CASLPAGYEQYF.

In this sample, this clonotype turned up many times. The genes are TRBV27 and TRBJ2-7; the match to TRBD1 covers 9 bases. V trimming: 6 bases; J trimming: 2 bases; junction bases outside the gene matches: 5. The CDR3 extends over 14 amino acids. Looked up from germline, CDR1 is MNHEY and CDR2 is SMNVEV (reference sequence). The CDR3 loop is CASSNDRGTYEQYF. CDR3 in DNA: TGTGCCAGCAGCAACGACAGGGGGACCTACGAGCAGTACTTC.

This clonotype was seen many times. At one end the junction does not follow the germline gene, possibly because of a read error. J is TRBJ2-7 and V is TRBV7-2; 9 bases are shared with TRBD1. Germline lookup yields CDR1 SGHTA and CDR2 FQGNSA. CDR3 length: 16 residues. The CDR3 DNA reads as TGTGCCAGCAGCCTAGCCGGGACAGGGTTGTCCTACGAGCAGTACTTC. The encoded protein is CASSLAGTGLSYEQYF.

This clonotype was seen repeatedly, ten times or more. The V call is TRBV7-6, the J call TRBJ2-1, with D perhaps matching TRBD2 (7 bases). CDR1 and CDR2 (germline): SGHVS, FNYEAQ. CDR3 length: 17 amino acids. Trimming took off 8 bases at V and 5 bases at J, with 25 bases between the two ends. The CDR3 DNA reads TGTGCCAGCCTACAGGGAGCCCGGCGGGGGCCTGACAATGAGCAGTTCTTC. Its translation: CASLQGARRGPDNEQFF.

CDR3 sequence reads: CASGPIGYSSYEQYF. The CDR3, as DNA: TGTGCCAGCGGCCCAATAGGTTACAGCTCCTACGAGCAGTACTTC. The gene calls are TRBV7-9 and TRBJ2-7; D remains ambiguous. This CDR3 spans 15 amino acids. Per the germline V gene, CDR1 is SEHNR and CDR2 is FQNEAQ (reference sequence). The germline V and J ends were trimmed by 8 bases and 0 bases, with 17 bases remaining between them.

The chain carries TRBV7-9 and TRBJ2-5; TRBD2 matches at 9 bases. The CDR3 contains 15 residues. Unmatched junction bases numbered 2, after V lost 1 base and J lost 2 bases. Germline-derived CDR1 and CDR2 are SEHNR and FQNEAQ (reference sequence). In nucleotides, the CDR3 is TGTGCCAGCAGCTTAGGGCTAGCGGGGCAAGAGACCCAGTACTTC. It is translated as CASSLGLAGQETQYF.

The V call is TRBV14, the J call TRBJ2-3; unclear D gene. Looked up from germline, CDR1 is SGHDN and CDR2 is FVKESK. V lost 8 bases and J 12 bases, leaving 9 bases between the germline ends. The CDR3 loop spans 9 amino acids. The CDR3 DNA reads as TGTGCCAGCCCCCCAGCCCAGTATTTT. Translation: CASPPAQYF.

The CDR3 loop reads CASSLIGGESGELFF. CDR3 in DNA: TGTGCCAGCAGCTTAATTGGCGGGGAATCCGGGGAGCTGTTTTTT. J is TRBJ2-2 and V is TRBV7-9; perhaps TRBD2 as D (6 bases). CDR3 size: 15 residues. The V gene's germline CDR1 is SEHNR and CDR2 FQNEAQ (reference sequence). V lost 2 bases and J 6 bases, leaving 13 bases between the germline ends.

This clonotype came up many times. V gene TRBV5-1 combines with J gene TRBJ1-1, with D perhaps matching TRBD1 (5 bases). The CDR3 is made up of 15 amino acids. Trimming removed 4 bases from V and 3 bases from J, with 16 bases in between. In germline, CDR1 is SGHRS, CDR2 YFSETQ. CDR3 DNA sequence: TGCGCCAGCAGCCAAACTATAGGGGCAGACACTGAAGCTTTCTTT. This sequence encodes CASSQTIGADTEAFF.

This clonotype was counted at least ten times. V gene TRBV4-1 combines with J gene TRBJ1-2; D gene ambiguous. V was cut by 1 base and J by 6 bases, with 18 bases left in between. This CDR3 contains 16 residues. CDR1 MGHRA and CDR2 YSYEKL come from the germline V gene. The CDR3: CASSQGPQLLTDGYTF. The CDR3 DNA is TGCGCCAGCAGCCAAGGTCCACAGCTCCTGACTGATGGCTACACCTTC.

The V call is TRBV4-3, the J call TRBJ2-4, with 10 nucleotides matching TRBD2. V was clipped by 0 bases and J by 1 base; unmatched bases: 21. Per germline, CDR1 LGHNA and CDR2 YSLEER. The CDR3 has 23 amino acids. DNA of the CDR3: TGCGCCAGCAGCCAAGACCCCCCCCGGCTAGCGGGGGTCTTACCGTTGGCCAAAAACATTCAGTACTTC. Translating it yields CASSQDPPRLAGVLPLAKNIQYF.

This clonotype was observed many times. This rearrangement joins TRBV27 to TRBJ1-5; no firm D call. The CDR3 runs to 13 residues. Trimming left V 3 bases short and J 5 bases short, with 8 bases between. Germline CDR1 reads MNHEY; CDR2 reads SMNVEV (reference sequence). The DNA of the CDR3 is TGTGCCAGCAGTTTTTATATCGATCAGCCCCAGCATTTT. This translates into CASSFYIDQPQHF.

This clonotype was counted many times. The chain combines TRBV12-3 or TRBV12-4 with TRBJ1-2; perhaps TRBD1 as D (5 bases). V was clipped by 3 bases and J by 3 bases, with 11 bases between them. This CDR3 region has 14 residues. This chain's CDR3 is CASSLKGTDYGYTF. CDR3 nucleotides: TGTGCCAGCAGTTTGAAGGGGACGGACTATGGCTACACCTTC.

This clonotype was observed many times. The chain uses TRBV6-2 or TRBV6-3 and TRBJ2-1; 7 bases agree with TRBD2. The germline gives CDR1 MNHEY, CDR2 SVGEGT. CDR3 size: 11 residues. V shed 8 bases, J shed 10 bases, and the junction held 5 bases outside the gene matches. The CDR3 nucleotides read TGTGCCAGCGGGGGGGGAAGGGAGCAGTTCTTC. This codes for CASGGGREQFF.

This clonotype occurred many times. This rearrangement joins TRBV7-8 to TRBJ1-2, with D uncertain. Trimming cost V 5 bases and J 2 bases, with 18 bases left between them. Per germline, CDR1 SGHVS and CDR2 FQNEAQ. The CDR3 runs to 16 residues. CDR3 DNA: TGTGCCAGCAGCCTAAAGCTAGGCGGAAACAACTATGGCTACACCTTC. Translating it yields CASSLKLGGNNYGYTF.

This clonotype was found many times. The chain carries TRBV20-1 and TRBJ1-6, with TRBD1 identical over 7 bases. The CDR3 is 17 amino acids. In germline, CDR1 is DFQATT, CDR2 SNEGSKA (reference sequence). V lost 1 base, J lost 9 bases, and 15 bases stayed unmatched. CDR3 sequence (DNA): TGCAGTGCTAGAGTTCCTGAGCAGGGGGGGTTTGGTTCACCCCTCCACTTT. It translates to CSARVPEQGGFGSPLHF.

This clonotype occurred many times. The chain links TRBV4-1 to TRBJ2-1, with 8 nucleotides matching TRBD1. Germline V gene lookup returns CDR1 MGHRA and CDR2 YSYEKL. V shed 1 base and J 2 bases; nucleotides not matched to a gene: 7. CDR3 length equals 17 residues. CDR3 DNA: TGCGCCAGCAGCCAAGGTCACGGACAGGGAGCCTACAATGAGCAGTTCTTC. Its translation is CASSQGHGQGAYNEQFF.

The chain is built from TRBV5-1 and TRBJ2-7; no clear D. The germline gives CDR1 SGHRS, CDR2 YFSETQ. The length of the CDR3 is 13 residues. The V and J ends lost 1 base and 3 bases respectively, with 8 bases between them. CDR3 amino acids: CASSLSTNYEQYF. CDR3 coding DNA: TGCGCCAGCAGCTTGTCGACAAACTACGAGCAGTACTTC.

This clonotype was counted a few times. This chain uses TRBV5-1 with TRBJ1-4; 7 nucleotides agree with TRBD1. Germline loops: CDR1 SGHRS, CDR2 YFSETQ. This CDR3 comprises 14 residues. Losses at the gene ends were 4 bases for V and 6 bases for J; bases not matched to a gene: 6. The CDR3 is CASSEPGTDEKLFF. As DNA, the CDR3 is TGCGCCAGCAGCGAGCCGGGGACAGATGAAAAACTGTTTTTT. The full variable domain, its missing parts supplied by reference TRBV5-1 and TRBJ1-4, is KAGVTQTPRYLIKTRGQQVTLSCSPISGHRSVSWYQQTPGQGLQFLFEYFSETQRNKGNFPGRFSGRQFSNSRSEMNVSTLELGDSALYLCASSEPGTDEKLFFGSGTQLSVL.

This clonotype came up many times. The chain is built from TRBV3-1 and TRBJ2-2; unclear D gene. CDR3 length: 14 residues. Germline V CDR1 and CDR2: LGHDT, YNNKEL (reference sequence). The germline V and J ends were trimmed by 1 base and 7 bases, with 10 bases remaining between them. The CDR3 coding sequence is TGTGCCAGCAGCCAAGCAGTGGATGGCGGGGAGCTGTTTTTT. Translation: CASSQAVDGGELFF.

Points on this clonotype: The junction and the germline gene differ at one end; a read error may be behind it. The J gene is TRBJ2-5, the V gene TRBV5-1; 7 nucleotides match TRBD1. Germline loops: CDR1 SGHRS, CDR2 YFSETQ. The CDR3 is made up of 15 amino acids. CDR3 sequence reads: CAGSFQSGTEETQYF. DNA for the CDR3: TGCGCCGGCAGCTTTCAATCCGGGACAGAAGAGACCCAGTACTTC.